This TCR beta chain was identified in a study of vaccination effects on CD4 cells after COVID-19 (dated by TCRdb to 2021 to 2024). For the study in its entirety: Each participant received two doses of an mRNA SARS-CoV-2 vaccine, either BNT162b2 or mRNA-1273. Pre-vaccine samples were drawn from two convalescent patients 16 days and one week before the first dose, at 142 and 148 days after COVID-19 diagnosis. SARS-CoV-2 spike-specific CD4+ TCR repertoires from before and after mRNA vaccination were compared in COVID-19 convalescent patients and in infection-naive vaccine recipients. The full study included approximately nine COVID-19 convalescent patients and several SARS-CoV-2-naive healthy vaccine recipients. In the study, cultures from other donors were sequenced using the Oncomine TCR Beta short-read assay on an Illumina iSeq 100.

The germline V gene specifies SGHTA as CDR1 and FQGTGA as CDR2. A distance of 7 bases separates the germline ends of V and J, which lose 1 base and 9 bases respectively. The CDR3, cysteine through phenylalanine, is 12 amino acids long. Of the read, only the CDR3 DNA is kept; its 36 bases are in frame from base 1. General findings and caveats noted by the study authors: Limitations of the study were the small number of convalescent patients and the absence of early post-infection timepoints. Marked clonal contraction was observed in both infection-induced and vaccine-induced clones at late post-vaccination timepoints, consistent with waning T cell responses. For convalescent patients, new clones induced by the vaccine made up most of the post-vaccine spike-reactive repertoire, and these new clones were largely distinct from the clones induced by infection.

In the ViraFEST assay, PBMC were stimulated with viral peptide pools, and TCR sequencing was then used to find antigen-specific CD4+ T cell clonotypes based on their expansion. After less than 13 days of culture, CD4+ T cells were isolated with the EasySep CD4+ T cell isolation kit. PCR-confirmed SARS-CoV-2 infection had occurred in convalescent patients between March and December 2020, before the Alpha, Beta and Delta variants emerged in the United States. Some 1.9 million PBMC per well were cultured with around 9.8 ug/ml peptides in IMDM containing about 5% human AB serum, about 10 IU/ml IL-2 and gentamicin. Half of the culture medium was replaced with fresh IL-2-containing medium on days 3 and 7. Unless noted otherwise, every peptide stimulation condition was grown in triplicate wells. Using Ficoll-Paque Plus gradient centrifugation, PBMC were separated from whole blood and then either used fresh or cryopreserved at -140C. The spike proteins of SARS-CoV-2 and of the common cold coronaviruses HCoV-NL63, HCoV-OC43 and HCoV-229E were spanned by overlapping peptide pools. Genomic DNA was extracted from cultured CD4+ T cells with the QIAamp micro DNA kit.

Library method: the immunoSEQ multiplex PCR assay. DNA from the cultured and isolated CD4+ T cells underwent TCR beta CDR3 sequencing. On the study's bioinformatics: Non-productive TCR sequences were removed and reads were trimmed to the CDR3 region, keeping CDR3s of at least 7 amino acids. The MANAFEST web app was used to identify antigen-specific clonotypes by comparing expansion in peptide wells with expansion in reference cultures. Positive clones required FDR<0.05 expansion versus reference and all other wells, odds ratio above 5, and frequency above 0.1% in two replicate wells. Clonotypes significantly expanded in SARS-CoV-2 spike wells and in at least one common cold coronavirus spike condition were defined as cross-reactive. Levenshtein distance calculated with the stringdist R package was used to assess CDR3 similarity, and unrooted trees were constructed with ape in R 3.6.1. In TCRdb, the immuneACCESS table is reduced to in-frame sequences with V and J assigned. These tables do not hold every clone; where another copy was compared, an unresolved V gene accounts for under half, and the others remain unexplained. That table is the source of V, J and clone size, and D and trimming were worked out from the DNA. Present in this sample are some 24,000 clones, 76% of which were seen just once. The ten largest clones take up 15% to 20% of the sample.

Comments on this clone: It has no known antigen specificity. Base qualities are missing; no much larger clone stands one base away.

The rearranged segments are TRBV7-3 and TRBJ2-1, with the D gene call left open. Sequencing used CD4+ T cells from PBMCs cultured with SARS-CoV-2 spike peptides, obtained before COVID-19 vaccination. The cell subset or site label on this specimen signifies: SARS-CoV-2 spike overlapping peptide pool stimulation. The TCR originated in a human donor who had a prior SARS-CoV-2 infection. CDR3 loop: CASSLNFGEQFF. The DNA reads TGTGCCAGCAGCTTAAACTTTGGTGAGCAGTTCTTC.